This T cell receptor beta chain was sequenced for a study of CXCR3-negative and CXCR3-positive naive CD8 T cells (dated by TCRdb to about 2019). About the investigation overall: About 150 million TRB reads were obtained in total, roughly 1.5 +/- 0.3 million reads per library. Data from ten or so donors, pooled across two independent experiments, went into the diversity and physicochemical repertoire analyses. The TRBV-TRBJ cluster analysis covered naive subsets from 5 or 6 donors and memory cells from 3 donors.

There are 15 amino acids in the CDR3, from cysteine to phenylalanine inclusive. No DNA was logged. In the germline V gene, CDR1 corresponds to SQVTM and CDR2 to ANQGSEA. Each CD8+ T cell subset was flow-sorted in triplicate, with over 250,000 cells per subset placed directly into RLT lysis buffer. To keep memory contaminants out, a stringent definition of naive CD8+ T cells was applied: CD45RO-CCR7+CD27+CD95-. Standard density gradient centrifugation was used to isolate peripheral blood mononuclear cells from buffy coats. A FACSAria III was used to flow-sort naive CD8+ T cells into CXCR3-negative and CXCR3-positive populations. Total RNA was extracted from sorted cells with an RNeasy Mini Kit. Study-wide findings and limitations: Both naive subsets had comparably high repertoire diversity, while memory CD8+ T cells had much lower repertoire diversity. Because CXCR3 expression was partially decreased after cryopreservation, freshly isolated PBMCs were used for most assays. Compared with CXCR3-negative naive cells, CXCR3-positive naive cells had TRB CDR3s with higher hydrophobicity (lower Kidera factor 4), lower energy, and higher strength and volume indices. Surface CD5, linked to self-reactivity in mice, was comparable between naive subsets; TCR interaction strength was therefore also inferred from TRB CDR3 physicochemical properties. TRBV-TRBJ usage was similar between naive CXCR3-negative and CXCR3-positive cells from the same donor, while memory cells showed distinct patterns.

Going by frequency, this clonotype is medium-sized (0.01 to 0.1%); no count is logged. The clone's antigen remains unknown. Sequencing relied on a NextSeq 550. The Human TCR Profiling Kit (MiLaboratory) was used to prepare UMI-labeled 5' RACE TRB cDNA libraries. cDNA synthesis used the entire amount of extracted RNA, and PCR amplification then used the entire amount of cDNA produced. Libraries were prepared in parallel using an identical number of PCR cycles. As for how the authors treated the data: With a requirement of at least two reads per UMI, MIGEC and MiXCR extracted about 48,000 +/- 9,800 unique UMI-labeled TRB cDNA molecules per library. On average, approximately 40,000 +/- 10,000 functional in-frame TRB CDR3 nucleotide clonotypes lacking stop codons were found per library. Diversity metrics, including normalized Shannon-Wiener and Chao1, were computed in VDJtools after downsampling to 5000 UMI-labeled TRB molecules per sample. Clonotype-size-weighted physicochemical properties of the central five CDR3 residues (interaction energy, strength, volume and Kidera factor 4) were computed in VDJtools. With the reads reprocessed by TCRdb, a single entry stands for each CDR3 protein sequence and no DNA is reported. What appears here as the V and J calls and clone size reflects TCRdb's work, not the paper's. This sample's clone table shows 6,600 or so distinct CDR3 sequences. 1.5% to 2% of the sample belongs to the ten largest clones.

Sample: naive CXCR3+ CD8+ T cells from blood. The sample's cell subset or site, from its label and the paper: CD45RO-CCR7+CD27+CD95- naive CD8+ T cells expressing CXCR3 (TNR3+). The V and J segments used are TRBV29-1 and TRBJ1-2; with no DNA, the TCRdb D assignment of TRBD1 cannot be verified. This TCR was sampled from a human donor in good health. Some clones in this sample may be carry-over from other donors' samples. The CDR3: CSVLRGDAPDYGYTF.